These 29 T cell receptor beta chains were all obtained from the same sample, sequenced in a study of human T cells and chemical hapten exposure. Time point in this sample: patch test 1, 2 weeks after DPC sensitization. Noted treatment: therapeutic diphenylcyclopropenone sensitization with weekly scalp DPC. TCRdb re-called the RACE reads through MiXCR, storing one row per CDR3 protein. This sample has 150,000 to 200,000 distinct CDR3 sequences, with roughly 15% found just once. This specimen was whole blood, taken in connection with sensitization to the hapten diphenylcyclopropenone (DPC). The receptors shown here come from a woman aged 30 to 39 with alopecia areata. Some clones in this sample may be carry-over from other donors' samples.

The V call is TRBV7-8, the J call TRBJ2-4; possible D gene TRBD2, 7 bases. The CDR3 totals 18 residues. Germline V gene data show CDR1 as SGHVS and CDR2 as FQNEAQ. V lost 5 bases, J lost 3 bases, and 23 bases lay in between. CDR3 protein: CASSEGGAAVRDKNIQYF. Written as DNA, the CDR3 is TGTGCCAGCAGCGAAGGGGGGGCGGCGGTAAGGGACAAAAACATTCAGTACTTC.

The chain carries TRBV7-9 and TRBJ2-7; possibly TRBD1 for D (5 bases). CDR3 length: 16 residues. CDR1 SEHNR and CDR2 FQNEAQ come from the germline V gene (reference sequence). The CDR3 is CVTATTDSKDSYEQYF. The CDR3 region has the DNA TGTGTCACCGCGACAACCGACAGTAAAGACTCCTACGAGCAGTACTTC.

This clonotype was counted only a few times. The chain couples TRBV6-1 to TRBJ2-1; D may be TRBD2 (6 bases). CDR1 is MNHNS and CDR2 is SASEGT in the germline V gene. The CDR3 covers 14 residues. The germline V and J ends were trimmed by 7 bases and 5 bases, with 15 bases remaining between them. CDR3: CASNYMGLDNEQFF. The CDR3 DNA is TGTGCCAGCAACTACATGGGACTTGACAATGAGCAGTTCTTC.

The gene calls are TRBV6-6 and TRBJ2-4, with TRBD1 matching over 7 bases. V trimming: 4 bases; J trimming: 0 bases; junction bases outside the gene matches: 9. This CDR3 has 17 amino acids. CDR1 and CDR2 from the germline V gene are MNHNY and SVGAGI (reference sequence). Written as DNA, the CDR3 is TGTGCCAGCAGTTCGACGACAGGGTCCTTAGCCAAAAACATTCAGTACTTC. Protein product: CASSSTTGSLAKNIQYF.

This clonotype was seen only a few times. The chain recombines TRBV11-2 with TRBJ2-3; a weak D match, TRBD1 (6 bases). The CDR3 spans 15 residues. In germline, CDR1 is SGHAT, CDR2 FQNNGV. The V end was cut by 3 bases, the J end by 1 base, with 11 bases between. CDR3 bases: TGTGCCAGCAGCTTTCCCACAGGGCGCACAGATACGCAGTATTTT. This gives the protein CASSFPTGRTDTQYF.

In its sample, this clonotype was seen a few times. This rearrangement joins TRBV7-6 to TRBJ2-3, with D tentatively TRBD2 (5 bases). The V gene lost 2 bases and the J gene lost 4 bases, with 13 bases spanning the gap. The CDR3 loop spans 15 amino acids. Germline CDR1 reads SGHVS; CDR2 reads FNYEAQ. The CDR3 bases are TGTGCCAGCAGCTTAAACCGGGGATATGCAGATACGCAGTATTTT. Translating it yields CASSLNRGYADTQYF.

This chain links TRBV6-6 with TRBJ1-4, with D unresolved. Trimming removed 2 bases at V and 7 bases at J, with 5 bases between. The germline V gene has CDR1 MNHNY and CDR2 SVGAGI (reference sequence). CDR3 size: 12 residues. The CDR3, as DNA: TGTGCCAGCAGTTACCCCCGTGAAAAACTGTTTTTT. The encoded protein is CASSYPREKLFF.

This chain's CDR3 is CASSPLLQGLAKNIQYF. In nucleotides, the CDR3 is TGTGCCAGCAGCCCATTACTACAGGGACTAGCCAAAAACATTCAGTACTTC. The chain employs TRBV7-6 and TRBJ2-4; tentatively, D is TRBD1 or TRBD2 (6 bases each). The CDR3 runs 17 residues. Germline CDR1 SGHVS, CDR2 FNYEAQ. Trimming cost V 5 bases and J 0 bases, with 17 bases left between them.

CDR3 in amino acids: CASSPQGKNTEAFF. The CDR3 region has the DNA TGTGCCAGCAGTCCCCAGGGGAAGAACACTGAAGCTTTCTTT. The genes are TRBV27 and TRBJ1-1, with a weak D call TRBD1 (6 bases). Trimming pared 5 bases from V and 1 base from J, leaving 11 bases between. The CDR3 has 14 residues. The germline V gene encodes CDR1 MNHEY and CDR2 SMNVEV (reference sequence).

V and J are TRBV11-2 and TRBJ2-3; TRBD2 is a possible D gene (5 bases). The germline CDR1 and CDR2 sequences are SGHAT and FQNNGV. The V end was cut by 5 bases, the J end by 1 base, with 19 bases between. The CDR3 is 17 residues long. DNA for the CDR3: TGTGCCAGCAGCATCAGCGGAACCGCAATGGGCACAGATACGCAGTATTTT. It codes for CASSISGTAMGTDTQYF.

This clonotype has just a few counts. The chain joins TRBV7-9 to TRBJ1-3; TRBD1 matches at 9 bases. The CDR3 loop spans 14 amino acids. Germline V CDR1 and CDR2: SEHNR, FQNEAQ (reference sequence). Trimming cost V 5 bases and J 4 bases; bases outside gene matches: 3. For the CDR3, the DNA is TGTGCCAGCAGCCAGGACAGGGGCGGAAACACCATATATTTT. It specifies CASSQDRGGNTIYF.

The chain is built from TRBV28 and TRBJ2-5; no clear D. The CDR3 totals 11 residues. The germline V gene has CDR1 MDHEN and CDR2 SYDVKM. V lost 2 bases, J lost 9 bases, and 7 bases lay in between. CDR3: CASSLMGPQYF. In DNA form, the CDR3 reads TGTGCCAGCAGTTTAATGGGTCCCCAGTACTTC.

V usage is TRBV29-1 and J usage is TRBJ1-2; 9 nucleotides agree with TRBD1. J gave up 4 bases and V 3 bases, and 3 bases lay outside the gene matches. This CDR3 spans 13 amino acids. CDR1 SQVTM and CDR2 ANQGSEA come from the germline V gene. The CDR3 is CSVEWTGVYGYTF. The CDR3 nucleotides are TGCAGCGTTGAGTGGACAGGGGTCTATGGCTACACCTTC.

This clonotype was found many times. The chain has TRBV5-5 and TRBJ1-1; D gene uncertain. The CDR3 loop spans 14 amino acids. V was cut by 0 bases and J by 3 bases, with 9 bases left in between. Germline V gene sequence: CDR1 SGHKS, CDR2 YYEKEE (reference sequence). The CDR3 region has the DNA TGTGCCAGCAGCTTGGATTGGGCCTACACTGAAGCTTTCTTT. This sequence encodes CASSLDWAYTEAFF.

The chain couples TRBV29-1 to TRBJ2-7, with 7 bases lining up with TRBD2. CDR3 length: 12 amino acids. V was pared by 7 bases and J by 3 bases, with 6 bases of the junction left unmatched. Germline V gene sequence: CDR1 SQVTM, CDR2 ANQGSEA. This chain's CDR3 is CSGPSGDYEQYF. The DNA for the CDR3 is TGCAGCGGTCCGAGCGGGGACTACGAGCAGTACTTC.

This clonotype has more than one count but fewer than ten. V gene TRBV4-2 combines with J gene TRBJ2-7; D is undetermined. Germline assignment: CDR1 LGHNA and CDR2 YNFKEQ. The germline V and J ends were trimmed by 2 bases and 3 bases, with 17 bases remaining between them. The CDR3 length is 16 residues. The CDR3 DNA sequence: TGTGCCAGCAGCCAACCTTTGCAGGCAGGTCGCTACGAGCAGTACTTC. It yields the protein CASSQPLQAGRYEQYF.

This clonotype was detected only a few times. The chain is built from TRBV6-2 or TRBV6-3 and TRBJ2-3; 11 nucleotides line up with TRBD2. Trimming cost V 8 bases and J 7 bases; bases outside gene matches: 5. CDR1 MNHEY and CDR2 SVGEGT come from the germline V gene. The CDR3 loop spans 13 amino acids. CDR3 DNA: TGTGCCAGCGAAACTAGCGGGGGAAATACGCAGTATTTT. This translates into CASETSGGNTQYF.

This clonotype was observed at least ten times. At one of its ends the junction is not consistent with the germline gene, which may arise from a read error. The rearrangement uses TRBV7-7 and TRBJ2-1, with D unresolved. Germline CDR1 SSHAT, CDR2 FNYEAQ (reference sequence). CDR3 size: 13 residues. CDR3 DNA: TGTGCTAGCAGCTCGGAACCCTACAATGAGCAGTTCTTC. As protein: CASSSEPYNEQFF.

This rearrangement joins TRBV29-1 to TRBJ1-2; a possible D gene is TRBD1 (6 bases). V gave up 6 bases and J gave up 1 base, with 12 bases separating them. CDR3 length: 13 residues. CDR1 is SQVTM, CDR2 ANQGSEA, per germline. CDR3 amino acids: CSVGSRGNYGYTF. The CDR3 DNA is TGCAGCGTGGGCAGCAGGGGTAACTATGGCTACACCTTC.

This chain uses TRBV29-1 with TRBJ2-3; D ambiguous. Deletions cut 5 bases from V and 6 bases from J, with 3 bases between. Germline V lookup: CDR1 SQVTM, CDR2 ANQGSEA. The CDR3 is 9 residues long. CDR3 bases: TGCAGCGTTAGCGATACGCAGTATTTT. Residues: CSVSDTQYF.

The chain recombines TRBV28 with TRBJ1-2, with D possibly TRBD1 on 5 matching bases. The germline CDR1 and CDR2 sequences are MDHEN and SYDVKM. V was trimmed by 3 bases and J by 6 bases, leaving 11 bases between them. The CDR3 covers 13 residues. The CDR3 is CASSFPGFDGYTF. The CDR3, as DNA: TGTGCCAGCAGTTTTCCAGGGTTCGATGGCTACACCTTC.

This clonotype was seen a handful of times. The chain employs TRBV5-4 and TRBJ2-7; possible D gene TRBD2, 5 bases. The V gene lost 0 bases and the J gene lost 7 bases, with 14 bases spanning the gap. Germline V gene data show CDR1 as SGHNT and CDR2 as YYREEE (reference sequence). The CDR3 runs 14 residues. CDR3 in amino acids: CASSLARGLGEQYF. CDR3 in DNA: TGTGCCAGCAGCTTGGCCCGGGGATTGGGGGAGCAGTACTTC.

The chain couples TRBV5-6 to TRBJ2-3; D is ambiguous. Trimming took 2 bases from V and 8 from J, leaving 6 bases between them. Germline CDR1 is SGHDT and CDR2 is YYEEEE. The CDR3 length is 11 residues. This CDR3 reads CASSLVGTQYF. Here the CDR3 DNA reads TGTGCCAGCAGCTTAGTCGGTACGCAGTATTTT.

This clonotype was recorded a few times. The V gene is TRBV5-6, the J gene TRBJ2-7; 9 bases are shared with TRBD2. This CDR3 is built from 16 residues. Germline assignment: CDR1 SGHDT and CDR2 YYEEEE. With V trimmed by 1 base and J by 6 bases, 11 bases remained unmatched. Written as DNA, the CDR3 is TGTGCCAGCAGCTTGAAGATGCTAGCGGGGCACTCCGAGCAGTACTTC. The encoded protein is CASSLKMLAGHSEQYF.

This clonotype was seen repeatedly, ten times or more. The rearrangement uses TRBV4-1 and TRBJ1-1; D is undetermined. This CDR3 contains 14 residues. Germline-derived CDR1 and CDR2 are MGHRA and YSYEKL. V lost 6 bases to trimming and J lost 7 bases, with 18 bases between them. The CDR3 DNA is TGCGCCAGCAGTTTTTATATAGCGGCCCGTGAAGCTTTCTTT. Its translation is CASSFYIAAREAFF.

V is TRBV28 and J is TRBJ2-2; 8 bases fit TRBD2. The V gene end was trimmed by 4 bases and the J gene end by 2 bases; junction bases not matched to a gene: 6. CDR3 length: 16 amino acids. The germline gives CDR1 MDHEN, CDR2 SYDVKM. For the CDR3, the DNA is TGTGCCAGCAGTTACCTGACTAGCGCCAACACCGGGGAGCTGTTTTTT. Amino acids: CASSYLTSANTGELFF.

This clonotype was seen more than once but under ten times. The chain recombines TRBV5-5 with TRBJ1-4; D call uncertain. CDR1 is SGHKS and CDR2 is YYEKEE in the germline V gene (reference sequence). Between the trimmed V and J ends, which lost 0 bases and 3 bases, there was a span of 3 bases. This CDR3 has 13 amino acids. The CDR3 DNA reads as TGTGCCAGCAGCTTGGGCCCTAATGAAAAACTGTTTTTT. It codes for CASSLGPNEKLFF.

This clonotype was detected only a few times. J is TRBJ2-1 and V is TRBV12-3 or TRBV12-4; no definite D call. Trimming left V 5 bases short and J 5 bases short, with 7 bases between. This CDR3 has 12 residues. CDR3 nucleotides: TGTGCCAGCAGTCCTTCGAACAATGAGCAGTTCTTC. This gives the protein CASSPSNNEQFF.

This clonotype was found a few times. The V gene is TRBV12-3 or TRBV12-4, the J gene TRBJ2-7; 10 nucleotides agree with TRBD2. V was clipped by 6 bases and J by 4 bases; unmatched bases: 6. This CDR3 comprises 14 residues. The CDR3, as DNA: TGTGCCAGCAGCCCGGGACTAGCGTCATACGAGCAGTACTTC. The encoded protein is CASSPGLASYEQYF.